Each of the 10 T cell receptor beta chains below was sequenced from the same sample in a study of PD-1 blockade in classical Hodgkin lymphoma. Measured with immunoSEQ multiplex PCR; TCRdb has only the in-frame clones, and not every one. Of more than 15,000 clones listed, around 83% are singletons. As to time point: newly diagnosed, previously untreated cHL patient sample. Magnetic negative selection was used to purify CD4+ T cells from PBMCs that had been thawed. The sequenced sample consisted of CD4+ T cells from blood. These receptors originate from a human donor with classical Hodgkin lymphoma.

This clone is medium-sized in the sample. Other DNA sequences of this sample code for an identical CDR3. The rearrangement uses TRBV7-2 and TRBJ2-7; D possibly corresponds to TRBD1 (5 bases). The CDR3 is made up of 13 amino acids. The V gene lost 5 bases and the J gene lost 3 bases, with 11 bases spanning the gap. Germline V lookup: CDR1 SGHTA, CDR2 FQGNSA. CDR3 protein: CASSLRDGYEQYF. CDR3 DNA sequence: TGTGCCAGCAGCCTCAGGGATGGCTACGAGCAGTACTTC.

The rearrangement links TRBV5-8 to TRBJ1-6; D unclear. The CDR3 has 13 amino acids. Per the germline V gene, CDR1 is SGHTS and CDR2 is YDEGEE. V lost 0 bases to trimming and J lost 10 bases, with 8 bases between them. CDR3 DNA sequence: TGTGCCAGCAGCTTGGAAAAGGTATCACCCCTCCACTTT. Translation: CASSLEKVSPLHF. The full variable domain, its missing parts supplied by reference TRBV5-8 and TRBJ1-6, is EAGVTQSPTHLIKTRGQQATLRCSPISGHTSVYWYQQALGLGLQFLLWYDEGEERNRGNFPPRFSGRQFPNYSSELNVNALELEDSALYLCASSLEKVSPLHFGNGTRLTVT.

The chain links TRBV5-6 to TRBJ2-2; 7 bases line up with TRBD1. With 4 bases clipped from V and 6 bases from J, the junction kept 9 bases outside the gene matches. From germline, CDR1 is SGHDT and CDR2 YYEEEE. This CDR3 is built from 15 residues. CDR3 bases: TGTGCCAGCAGCCTGTACAGGGGTAGGTCCGGGGAGCTGTTTTTT. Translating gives CASSLYRGRSGELFF.

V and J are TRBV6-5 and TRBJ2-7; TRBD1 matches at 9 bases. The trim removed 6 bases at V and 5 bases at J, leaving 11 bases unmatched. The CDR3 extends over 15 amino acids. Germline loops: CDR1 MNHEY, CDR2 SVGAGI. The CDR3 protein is CASRRPGQGHDEQYF. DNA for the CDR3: TGTGCCAGCAGGCGGCCGGGACAGGGACATGACGAGCAGTACTTC.

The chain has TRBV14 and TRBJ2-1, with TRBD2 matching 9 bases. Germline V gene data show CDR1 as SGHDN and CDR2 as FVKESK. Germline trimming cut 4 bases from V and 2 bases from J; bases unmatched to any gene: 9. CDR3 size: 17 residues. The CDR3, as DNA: TGTGCCAGCAGCCCAGGGGTGCGGGAGGGCGCCTACAATGAGCAGTTCTTC. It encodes CASSPGVREGAYNEQFF.

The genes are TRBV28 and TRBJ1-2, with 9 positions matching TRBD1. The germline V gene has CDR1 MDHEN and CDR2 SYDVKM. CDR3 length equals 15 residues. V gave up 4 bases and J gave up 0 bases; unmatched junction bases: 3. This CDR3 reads CASSSTGGTNYGYTF. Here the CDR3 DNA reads TGTGCCAGCAGTTCGACAGGGGGAACTAACTATGGCTACACCTTC.

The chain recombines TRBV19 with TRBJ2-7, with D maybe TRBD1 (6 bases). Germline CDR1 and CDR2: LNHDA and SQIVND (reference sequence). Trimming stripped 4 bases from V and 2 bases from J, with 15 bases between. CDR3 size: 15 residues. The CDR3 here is CASSTTVKGAYEQYF. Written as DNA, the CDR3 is TGTGCCAGTAGTACTACGGTAAAGGGGGCCTACGAGCAGTACTTC.

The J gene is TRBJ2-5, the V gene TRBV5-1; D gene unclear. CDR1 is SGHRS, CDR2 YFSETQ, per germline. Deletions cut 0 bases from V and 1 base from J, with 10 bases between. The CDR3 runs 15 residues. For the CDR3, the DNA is TGCGCCAGCAGCTTGGTGGCAGCCACCCAAGAGACCCAGTACTTC. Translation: CASSLVAATQETQYF.

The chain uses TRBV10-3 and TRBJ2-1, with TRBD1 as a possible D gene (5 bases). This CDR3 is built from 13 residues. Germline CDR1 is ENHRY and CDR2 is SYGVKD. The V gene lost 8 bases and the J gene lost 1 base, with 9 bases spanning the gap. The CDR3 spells CAIGAVSYNEQFF. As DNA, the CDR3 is TGTGCCATCGGGGCGGTTTCCTACAATGAGCAGTTCTTC.

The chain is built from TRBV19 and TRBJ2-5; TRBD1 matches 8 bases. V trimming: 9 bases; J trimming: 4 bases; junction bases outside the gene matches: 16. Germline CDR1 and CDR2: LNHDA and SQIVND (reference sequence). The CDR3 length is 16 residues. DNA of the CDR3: TGTGCCAGCAAGACCGACAGGGGTGGACTCGGAGAGACCCAGTACTTC. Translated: CASKTDRGGLGETQYF.